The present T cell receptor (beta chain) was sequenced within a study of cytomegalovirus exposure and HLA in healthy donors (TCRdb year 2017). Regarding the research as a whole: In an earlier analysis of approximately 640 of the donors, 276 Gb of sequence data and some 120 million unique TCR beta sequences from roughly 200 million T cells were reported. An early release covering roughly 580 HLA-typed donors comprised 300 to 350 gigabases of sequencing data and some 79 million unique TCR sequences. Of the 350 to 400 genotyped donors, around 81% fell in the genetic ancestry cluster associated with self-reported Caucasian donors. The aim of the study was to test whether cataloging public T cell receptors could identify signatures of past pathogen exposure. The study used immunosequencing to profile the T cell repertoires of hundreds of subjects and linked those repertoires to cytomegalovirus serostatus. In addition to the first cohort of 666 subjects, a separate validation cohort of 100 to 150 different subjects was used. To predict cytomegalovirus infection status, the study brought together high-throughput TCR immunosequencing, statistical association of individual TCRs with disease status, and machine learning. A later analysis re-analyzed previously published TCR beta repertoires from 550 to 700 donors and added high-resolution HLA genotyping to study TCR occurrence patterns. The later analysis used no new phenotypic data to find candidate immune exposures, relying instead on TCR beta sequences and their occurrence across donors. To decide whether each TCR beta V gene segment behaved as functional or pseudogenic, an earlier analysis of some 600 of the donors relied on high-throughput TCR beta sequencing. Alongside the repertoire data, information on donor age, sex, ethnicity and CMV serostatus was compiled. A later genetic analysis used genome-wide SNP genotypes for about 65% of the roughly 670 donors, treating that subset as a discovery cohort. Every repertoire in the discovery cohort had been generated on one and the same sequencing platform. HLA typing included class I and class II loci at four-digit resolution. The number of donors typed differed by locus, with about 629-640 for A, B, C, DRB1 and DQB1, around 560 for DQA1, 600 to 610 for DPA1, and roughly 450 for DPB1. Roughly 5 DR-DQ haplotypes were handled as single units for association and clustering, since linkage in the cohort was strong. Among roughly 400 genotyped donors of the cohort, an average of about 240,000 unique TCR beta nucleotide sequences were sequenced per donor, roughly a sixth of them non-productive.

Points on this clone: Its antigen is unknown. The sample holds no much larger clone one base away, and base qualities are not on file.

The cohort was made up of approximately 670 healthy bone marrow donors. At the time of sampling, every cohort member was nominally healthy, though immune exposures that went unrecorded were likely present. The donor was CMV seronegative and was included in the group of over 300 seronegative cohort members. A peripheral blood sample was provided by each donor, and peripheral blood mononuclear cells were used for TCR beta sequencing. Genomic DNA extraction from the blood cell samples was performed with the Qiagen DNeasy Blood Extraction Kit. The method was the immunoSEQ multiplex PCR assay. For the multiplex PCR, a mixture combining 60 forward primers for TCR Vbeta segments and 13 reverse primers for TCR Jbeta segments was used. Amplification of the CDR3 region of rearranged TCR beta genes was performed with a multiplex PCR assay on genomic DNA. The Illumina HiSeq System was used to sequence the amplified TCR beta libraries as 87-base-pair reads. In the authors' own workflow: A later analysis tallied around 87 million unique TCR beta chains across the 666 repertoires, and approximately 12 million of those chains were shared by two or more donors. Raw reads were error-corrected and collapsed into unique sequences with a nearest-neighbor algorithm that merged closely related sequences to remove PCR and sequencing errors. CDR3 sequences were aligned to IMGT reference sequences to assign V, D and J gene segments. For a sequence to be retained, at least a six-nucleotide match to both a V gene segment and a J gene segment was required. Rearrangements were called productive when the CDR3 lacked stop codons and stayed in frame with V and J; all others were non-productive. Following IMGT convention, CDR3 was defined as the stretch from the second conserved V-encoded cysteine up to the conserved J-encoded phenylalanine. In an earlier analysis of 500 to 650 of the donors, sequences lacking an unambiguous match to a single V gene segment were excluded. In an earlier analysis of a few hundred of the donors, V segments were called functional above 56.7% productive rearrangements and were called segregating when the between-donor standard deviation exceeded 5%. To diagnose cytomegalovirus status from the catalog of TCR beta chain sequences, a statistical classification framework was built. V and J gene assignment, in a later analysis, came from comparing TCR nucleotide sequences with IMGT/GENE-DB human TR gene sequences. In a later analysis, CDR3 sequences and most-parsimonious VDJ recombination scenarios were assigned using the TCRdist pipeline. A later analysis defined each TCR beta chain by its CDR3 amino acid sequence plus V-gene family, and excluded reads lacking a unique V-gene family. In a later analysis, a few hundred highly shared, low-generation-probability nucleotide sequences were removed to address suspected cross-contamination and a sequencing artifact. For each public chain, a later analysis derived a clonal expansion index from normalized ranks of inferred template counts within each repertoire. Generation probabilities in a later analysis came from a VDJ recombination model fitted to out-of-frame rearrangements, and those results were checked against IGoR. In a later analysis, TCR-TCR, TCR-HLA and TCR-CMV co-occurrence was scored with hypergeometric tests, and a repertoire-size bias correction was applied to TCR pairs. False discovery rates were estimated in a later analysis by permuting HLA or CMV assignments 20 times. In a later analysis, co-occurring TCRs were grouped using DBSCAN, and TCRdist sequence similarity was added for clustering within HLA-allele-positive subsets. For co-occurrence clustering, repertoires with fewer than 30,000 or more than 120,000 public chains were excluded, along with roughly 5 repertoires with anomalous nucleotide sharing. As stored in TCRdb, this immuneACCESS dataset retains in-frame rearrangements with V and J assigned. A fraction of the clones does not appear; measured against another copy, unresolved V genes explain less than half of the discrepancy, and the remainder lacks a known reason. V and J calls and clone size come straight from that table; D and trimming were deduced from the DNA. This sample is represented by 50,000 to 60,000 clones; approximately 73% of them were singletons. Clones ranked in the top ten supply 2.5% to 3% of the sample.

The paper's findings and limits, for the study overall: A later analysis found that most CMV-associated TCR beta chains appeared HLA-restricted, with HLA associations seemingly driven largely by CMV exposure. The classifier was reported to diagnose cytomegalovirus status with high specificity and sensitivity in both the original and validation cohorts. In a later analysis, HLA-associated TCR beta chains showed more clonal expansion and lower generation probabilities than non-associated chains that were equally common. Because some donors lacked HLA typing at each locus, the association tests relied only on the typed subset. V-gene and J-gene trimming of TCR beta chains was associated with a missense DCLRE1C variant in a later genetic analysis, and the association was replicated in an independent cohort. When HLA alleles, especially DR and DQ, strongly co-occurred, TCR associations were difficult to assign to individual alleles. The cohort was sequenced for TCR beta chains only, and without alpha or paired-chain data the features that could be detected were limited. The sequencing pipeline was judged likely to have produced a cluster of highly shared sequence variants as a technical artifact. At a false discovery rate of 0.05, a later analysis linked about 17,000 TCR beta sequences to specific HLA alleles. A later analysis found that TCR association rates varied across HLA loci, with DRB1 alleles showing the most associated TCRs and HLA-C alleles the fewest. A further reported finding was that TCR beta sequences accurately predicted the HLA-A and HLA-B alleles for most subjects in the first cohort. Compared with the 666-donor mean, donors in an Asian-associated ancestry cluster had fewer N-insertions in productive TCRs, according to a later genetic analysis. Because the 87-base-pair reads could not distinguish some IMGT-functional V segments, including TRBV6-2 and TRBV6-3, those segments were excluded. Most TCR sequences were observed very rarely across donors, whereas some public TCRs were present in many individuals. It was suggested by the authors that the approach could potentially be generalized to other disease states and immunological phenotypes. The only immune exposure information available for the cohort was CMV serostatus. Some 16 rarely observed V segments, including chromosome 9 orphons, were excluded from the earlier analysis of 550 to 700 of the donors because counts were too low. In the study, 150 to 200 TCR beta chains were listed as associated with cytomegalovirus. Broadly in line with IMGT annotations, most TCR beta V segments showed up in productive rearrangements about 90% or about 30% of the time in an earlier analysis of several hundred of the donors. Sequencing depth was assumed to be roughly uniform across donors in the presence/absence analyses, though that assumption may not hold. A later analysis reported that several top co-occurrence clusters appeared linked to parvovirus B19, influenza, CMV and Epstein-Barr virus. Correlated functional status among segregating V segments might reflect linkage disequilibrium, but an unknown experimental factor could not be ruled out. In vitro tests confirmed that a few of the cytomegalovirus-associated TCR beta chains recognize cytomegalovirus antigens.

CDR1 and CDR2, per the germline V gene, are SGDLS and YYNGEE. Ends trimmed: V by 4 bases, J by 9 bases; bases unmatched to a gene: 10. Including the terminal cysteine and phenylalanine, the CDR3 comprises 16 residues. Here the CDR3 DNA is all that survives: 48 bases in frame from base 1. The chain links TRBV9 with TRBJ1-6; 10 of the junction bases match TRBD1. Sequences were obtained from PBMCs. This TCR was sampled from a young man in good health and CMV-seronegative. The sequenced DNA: TGTGCCAGCAGCCCTTCCGGGGACAGGGGAGGTTCACCCCTCCACTTT. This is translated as CASSPSGDRGGSPLHF.